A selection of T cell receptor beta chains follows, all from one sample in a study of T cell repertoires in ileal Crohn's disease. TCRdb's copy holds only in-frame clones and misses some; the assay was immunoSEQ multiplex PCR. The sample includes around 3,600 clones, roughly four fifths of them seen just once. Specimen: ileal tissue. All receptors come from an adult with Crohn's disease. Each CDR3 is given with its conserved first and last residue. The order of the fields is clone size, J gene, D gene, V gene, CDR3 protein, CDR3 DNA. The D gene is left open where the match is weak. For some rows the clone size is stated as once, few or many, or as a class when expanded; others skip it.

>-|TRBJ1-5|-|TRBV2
CASSQQPQPQHF
TGTGCCAGCAGCCAACAACCTCAGCCCCAGCATTTT
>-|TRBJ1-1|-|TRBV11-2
CASSSRVGVDTEAFF
TGTGCCAGCAGCTCCAGGGTAGGGGTGGACACTGAAGCTTTCTTT
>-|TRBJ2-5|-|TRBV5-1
CASSLGGDQETQYF
TGCGCCAGCAGCTTGGGCGGCGACCAAGAGACCCAGTACTTC
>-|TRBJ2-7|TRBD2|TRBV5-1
CASTRGLAGAQTYEQYF
TGCGCCAGCACGAGGGGACTAGCGGGGGCCCAAACCTACGAGCAGTACTTC
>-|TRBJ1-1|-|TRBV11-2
CASSLGPKTEAFF
TGTGCCAGCAGCTTAGGGCCCAAAACTGAAGCTTTCTTT
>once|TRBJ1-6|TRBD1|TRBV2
CASSGTGRGSPLHF
TGTGCCAGCAGTGGGACAGGGCGGGGTTCACCCCTCCACTTT
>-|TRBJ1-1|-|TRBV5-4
CASSSNPGNTEAFF
TGTGCCAGCAGCTCCAACCCGGGGAACACTGAAGCTTTCTTT
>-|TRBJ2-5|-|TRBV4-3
CASSQGRGMETQYF
TGCGCCAGCAGCCAAGGGAGAGGGATGGAGACCCAGTACTTC
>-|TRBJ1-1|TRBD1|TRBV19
CASSIPTGGGLKAFF
TGTGCCAGTAGTATACCGACAGGGGGAGGATTGAAAGCTTTCTTT
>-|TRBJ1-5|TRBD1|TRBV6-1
CASSAGQGNNQPQHF
TGTGCCAGCAGTGCCGGACAGGGGAACAATCAGCCCCAGCATTTT
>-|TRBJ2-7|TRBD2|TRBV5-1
CASSLTSGGPSSYEQYF
TGCGCCAGCAGCCTAACTAGCGGGGGACCCAGCTCCTACGAGCAGTACTTC
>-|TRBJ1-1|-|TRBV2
CASSVGRAPSEAFF
TGTGCCAGCAGTGTAGGCAGGGCGCCTTCTGAAGCTTTCTTT
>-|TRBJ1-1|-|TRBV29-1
CSVGGGMVTEAFF
TGCAGCGTCGGGGGGGGGATGGTCACTGAAGCTTTCTTT
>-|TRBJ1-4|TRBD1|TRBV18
CASSLPGQGQEKLFF
TGTGCCAGCTCACTTCCGGGACAGGGGCAGGAAAAACTGTTTTTT
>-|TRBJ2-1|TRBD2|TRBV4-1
CASSQGRGGRYNEQFF
TGCGCCAGCAGCCAGGGACGCGGGGGGCGCTACAATGAGCAGTTCTTC
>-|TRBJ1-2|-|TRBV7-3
CASSPRGQGKSYTF
TGTGCCAGCAGCCCAAGGGGTCAGGGGAAAAGCTACACCTTC
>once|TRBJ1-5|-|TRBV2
CASSEWRTNQPQHF
TGTGCCAGCAGTGAATGGAGGACTAATCAGCCCCAGCATTTT
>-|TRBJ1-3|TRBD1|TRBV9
CASSVQGAGNTIYF
TGTGCCAGCAGCGTACAGGGGGCGGGAAACACCATATATTTT
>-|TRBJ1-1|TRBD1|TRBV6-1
CASIRDRVNTEAFF
TGTGCCAGCATCCGGGACAGGGTGAACACTGAAGCTTTCTTT
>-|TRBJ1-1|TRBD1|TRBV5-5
CASSVPQGVEAFF
TGTGCCAGCAGCGTACCACAGGGGGTTGAAGCTTTCTTT
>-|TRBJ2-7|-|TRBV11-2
CASSRGGQVLPQEQYF
TGTGCCAGCAGCCGCGGGGGACAGGTTCTTCCCCAGGAGCAGTACTTC
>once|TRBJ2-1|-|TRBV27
CASSWGGPSYNEQFF
TGTGCCAGCAGTTGGGGGGGCCCATCATACAATGAGCAGTTCTTC
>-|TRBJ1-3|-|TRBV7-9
CASSEVGPGNTIYF
TGTGCCAGCAGCGAGGTTGGCCCCGGGAACACCATATATTTT
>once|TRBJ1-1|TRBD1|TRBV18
CASSWDRRGGNTEAFF
TGTGCCAGCTCCTGGGACAGGAGAGGAGGCAACACTGAAGCTTTCTTT
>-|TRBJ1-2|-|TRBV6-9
CASSEGWGGNYGYTF
TGTGCCAGCAGTGAAGGTTGGGGCGGAAACTATGGCTACACCTTC
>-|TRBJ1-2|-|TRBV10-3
CAISESIGVVYGYTF
TGTGCCATCAGTGAGTCGATAGGGGTAGTTTATGGCTACACCTTC
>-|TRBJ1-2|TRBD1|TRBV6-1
CASIGGQEDYGYTF
TGTGCCAGCATCGGGGGACAGGAGGACTATGGCTACACCTTC
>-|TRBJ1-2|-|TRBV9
CASSGHYGYTF
TGTGCCAGCAGTGGGCACTATGGCTACACCTTC
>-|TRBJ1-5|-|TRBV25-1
CASSSANQPQHF
TGTGCCAGCAGTTCTGCGAATCAGCCCCAGCATTTT
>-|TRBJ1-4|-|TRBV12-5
CASGAGQLTEKLFF
TGTGCTAGTGGTGCGGGGCAGCTGACAGAAAAACTGTTTTTT